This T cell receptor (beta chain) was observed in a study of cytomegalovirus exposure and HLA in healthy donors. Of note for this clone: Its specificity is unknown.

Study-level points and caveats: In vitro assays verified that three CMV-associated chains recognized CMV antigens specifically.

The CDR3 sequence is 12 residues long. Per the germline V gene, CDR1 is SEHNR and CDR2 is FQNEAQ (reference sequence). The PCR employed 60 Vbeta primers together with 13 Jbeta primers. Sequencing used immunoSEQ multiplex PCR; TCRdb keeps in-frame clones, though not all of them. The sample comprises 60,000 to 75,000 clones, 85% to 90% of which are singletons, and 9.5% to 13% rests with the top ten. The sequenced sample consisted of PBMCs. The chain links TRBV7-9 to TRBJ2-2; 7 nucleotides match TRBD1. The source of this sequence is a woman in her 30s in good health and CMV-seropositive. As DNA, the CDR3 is TGTTCTCAGGGGGAAGTAGACGGGGAGCTGTTTTTT. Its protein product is CSQGEVDGELFF.